This TCR beta chain was sequenced in a study of blood T cell repertoires in COVID-19. This clone was seen just once. Participants came from 24 US areas, aged roughly 18 to 95 years. The protocol was immunoSEQ multiplex PCR, while the TCRdb copy is restricted to in-frame clones and leaves out a portion. The table has 350,000 to 450,000 clones, roughly four fifths seen once; the top ten hold about 5.4%. The CDR3 is made up of 16 amino acids. Trimming removed 4 bases from V and 6 bases from J; junction bases left unmatched: 15. Germline V gives CDR1 SGDLS, CDR2 YYNGEE. The chain carries TRBV9 and TRBJ1-2; 7 bases are a match to TRBD1. Sequencing was carried out using PBMCs or T cells enriched from blood (not recorded which). The sequence derives from a woman aged 50 to 65 who had recovered from COVID-19. The CDR3 sequence: CASSPTNRGLLDGYTF. Here the CDR3 DNA reads TGTGCCAGCAGCCCCACCAACAGGGGTCTTCTTGATGGCTACACCTTC.